This T cell receptor beta chain was identified during a study of early T cells in non-severe SARS-CoV-2 infection. The wider study: Investigators sequenced bulk RNA drawn from unsorted whole blood, and chains remained unpaired.

This clonotype was observed many times. Tagging with unique molecular identifiers was applied to individual cDNA molecules. TCRdb re-analysed the 5' RACE reads in MiXCR, keeping a single row per CDR3 protein. The repertoire consists of about 25,000 distinct CDR3 sequences, with 4% to 5.5% occurring once and the leading ten covering 6.6%. Sequenced sample: whole blood. The receptor comes from an adult who was a healthcare worker with PCR-confirmed SARS-CoV-2 infection or an uninfected control (not recorded which).

This CDR3 reads CASRLRSNQPQHF. The CDR3 DNA is TGTGCCAGCAGGCTTCGGAGCAATCAGCCCCAGCATTTT. The chain employs TRBV12-3 or TRBV12-4 and TRBJ1-5, with no clear D. V was clipped by 6 bases and J by 1 base, with 7 bases between them. This CDR3 is 13 amino acids long.